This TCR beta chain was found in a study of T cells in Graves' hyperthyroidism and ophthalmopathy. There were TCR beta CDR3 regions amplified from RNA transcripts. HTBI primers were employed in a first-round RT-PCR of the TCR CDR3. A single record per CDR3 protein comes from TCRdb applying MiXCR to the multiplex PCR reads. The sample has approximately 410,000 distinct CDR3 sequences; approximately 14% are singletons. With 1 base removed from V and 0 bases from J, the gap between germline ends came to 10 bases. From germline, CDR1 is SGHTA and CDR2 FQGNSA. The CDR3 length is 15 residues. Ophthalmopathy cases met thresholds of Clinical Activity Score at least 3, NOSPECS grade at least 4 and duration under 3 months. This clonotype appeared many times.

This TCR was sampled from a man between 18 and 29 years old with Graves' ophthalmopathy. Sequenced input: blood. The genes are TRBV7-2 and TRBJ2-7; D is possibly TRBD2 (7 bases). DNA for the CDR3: TGTGCCAGCAGCTTAGTGGGGGGGCGCTCCTACGAGCAGTACTTC. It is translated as CASSLVGGRSYEQYF.